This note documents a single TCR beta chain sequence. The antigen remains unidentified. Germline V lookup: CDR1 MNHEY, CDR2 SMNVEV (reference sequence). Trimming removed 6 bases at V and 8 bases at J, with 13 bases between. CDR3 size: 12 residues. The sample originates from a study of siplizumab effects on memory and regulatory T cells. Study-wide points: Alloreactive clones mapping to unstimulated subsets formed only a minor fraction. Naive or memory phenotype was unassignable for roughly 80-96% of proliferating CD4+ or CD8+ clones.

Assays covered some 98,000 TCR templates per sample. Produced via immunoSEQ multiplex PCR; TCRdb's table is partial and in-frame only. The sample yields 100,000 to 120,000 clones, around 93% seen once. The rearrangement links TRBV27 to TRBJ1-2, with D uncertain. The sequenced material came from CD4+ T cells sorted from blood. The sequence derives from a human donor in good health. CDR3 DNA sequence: TGTGCCAGCAGGGCGCCATTAGGCGGCTACACCTTC. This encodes CASRAPLGGYTF.